The text below deals with one T cell receptor beta chain. The CDR3 is made up of 12 amino acids. CDR1 and CDR2 (germline): SGHTS, YDEGEE. V was trimmed by 5 bases and J by 7 bases, leaving 9 bases between them. In the authors' methods: Amplifying reference gene primers gave estimates of nucleated cell counts. Sequenced by immunoSEQ multiplex PCR; TCRdb stores in-frame clones only, minus some. The V and J calls and clone size were taken over from that table, and D and trimming were inferred from the DNA. The sample shows roughly 200,000 clones, 80% to 90% of them seen only once. The data belong to a study of blood T cell repertoires in COVID-19. About the study: The United States, Italy and Spain provided the acute and convalescent COVID-19 samples. Sources were T cells, B-cell-depleted T cells, or PBMCs; the material itself was cDNA or gDNA.

Input material: peripheral blood. This sequence joins TRBV5-8 and TRBJ2-2; no firm D call. This clonotype originated in a woman over 75 with acute or convalescent COVID-19. In DNA, the CDR3 is TGTGCCAGCAGTTACTTTGTCGGGGAGCTGTTTTTT. This gives the protein CASSYFVGELFF.